The rows below give T cell receptor beta chains drawn from one sample of a study of CD8 T cells in Susac syndrome. One entry per CDR3 protein results from TCRdb running MiXCR on the immunoSEQ multiplex PCR reads. The sample records hundreds of thousands of distinct CDR3 sequences, approximately 89% being singletons. The sample was CD8+ T cells from PBMCs. These receptors were obtained from a human donor with multiple sclerosis. Both conserved end residues are part of each CDR3. A D gene is named only where the DNA matches it firmly. The size entry is marked missing in some rows and otherwise reads once, few, many or a size class.

abundance: -; j_gene: TRBJ2-1; d_gene: -; v_gene: TRBV6-1; CDR3aa: CASRRGLNEQFF; CDR3nt: TGTGCCAGCAGGAGAGGGCTCAATGAGCAGTTCTTC
abundance: -; j_gene: TRBJ2-3; d_gene: TRBD2; v_gene: TRBV4-2; CDR3aa: CASSQDGLEPLTQYF; CDR3nt: TGTGCCAGCAGCCAAGATGGACTAGAACCCCTTACGCAGTATTTT
abundance: once; j_gene: TRBJ1-1; d_gene: -; v_gene: TRBV11-2; CDR3aa: CASSELGAGDTEAFF; CDR3nt: TGTGCCAGCAGCGAGCTCGGGGCGGGGGACACTGAAGCTTTCTTT
abundance: few; j_gene: TRBJ2-5; d_gene: -; v_gene: TRBV12-3/TRBV12-4; CDR3aa: CASSLDLGRLSGTQYF; CDR3nt: TGTGCCAGCAGTTTAGACCTTGGCAGGCTATCGGGGACCCAGTACTTC
abundance: -; j_gene: TRBJ1-3; d_gene: -; v_gene: TRBV24-1; CDR3aa: CATSDFVYAFKGHRHLSGNTIYF; CDR3nt: TGTGCCACCAGTGATTTCGTCTATGCGTTTAAAGGACACCGCCACCTCTCTGGAAACACCATATATTTT
abundance: -; j_gene: TRBJ2-1; d_gene: TRBD2; v_gene: TRBV12-3/TRBV12-4; CDR3aa: CASSPGEGSEQFF; CDR3nt: TGTGCCAGCAGTCCCGGGGAGGGATCTGAGCAGTTCTTC
abundance: once; j_gene: TRBJ2-1; d_gene: TRBD1; v_gene: TRBV5-1; CDR3aa: CASSWGTDSDYNEQFF; CDR3nt: TGCGCCAGCAGCTGGGGGACAGATTCCGACTACAATGAGCAGTTCTTC
abundance: -; j_gene: TRBJ2-1; d_gene: -; v_gene: TRBV4-1; CDR3aa: CASRLSSGSNNEQFF; CDR3nt: TGCGCCAGCAGGTTGAGTAGCGGCTCCAACAATGAGCAGTTCTTC
abundance: -; j_gene: TRBJ2-7; d_gene: TRBD2; v_gene: TRBV12-3/TRBV12-4; CDR3aa: CASSSPPGTSGRAVYEQYF; CDR3nt: TGTGCCAGCAGTTCCCCCCCGGGGACTAGCGGGAGGGCCGTCTACGAGCAGTACTTC
abundance: -; j_gene: TRBJ1-1; d_gene: -; v_gene: TRBV15; CDR3aa: CASSRDLGRNTEAFF; CDR3nt: TGTGCCTCCAGCAGAGATTTGGGTAGGAACACTGAAGCTTTCTTT
abundance: few; j_gene: TRBJ2-1; d_gene: -; v_gene: TRBV7-9; CDR3aa: CASSLARGNEQFF; CDR3nt: TGTGCCAGCAGCTTAGCTAGGGGCAATGAGCAGTTCTTC
abundance: -; j_gene: TRBJ1-2; d_gene: -; v_gene: TRBV3-1; CDR3aa: CASSQDPRENDGYTF; CDR3nt: TGTGCCAGCAGCCAAGATCCCAGGGAAAATGACGGCTACACCTTC
abundance: -; j_gene: TRBJ2-3; d_gene: -; v_gene: TRBV5-8; CDR3aa: CASSSGTSNTDTQYF; CDR3nt: TGTGCCAGCAGCTCCGGGACAAGCAACACAGATACGCAGTATTTT
abundance: once; j_gene: TRBJ2-7; d_gene: -; v_gene: TRBV7-3; CDR3aa: CASSLTGETYEQYF; CDR3nt: TGTGCCAGCAGCTTAACCGGGGAAACCTACGAGCAGTACTTC
abundance: -; j_gene: TRBJ2-3; d_gene: -; v_gene: TRBV12-3/TRBV12-4; CDR3aa: CASSSTDLDTQYF; CDR3nt: TGTGCCAGCAGTTCAACTGACTTGGATACGCAGTATTTT
abundance: once; j_gene: TRBJ2-3; d_gene: -; v_gene: TRBV28; CDR3aa: CASSSRGEGDTQYF; CDR3nt: TGTGCCAGCAGCTCAAGGGGAGAAGGAGATACGCAGTATTTT
abundance: -; j_gene: TRBJ2-3; d_gene: TRBD2; v_gene: TRBV6-5; CDR3aa: CASSYRGSGRAWSTDTQYF; CDR3nt: TGTGCCAGCAGTTACCGTGGTAGCGGGAGAGCTTGGAGCACAGATACGCAGTATTTT
abundance: -; j_gene: TRBJ2-1; d_gene: -; v_gene: TRBV29-1; CDR3aa: CSVAQANEQFF; CDR3nt: TGCAGCGTTGCACAGGCCAATGAGCAGTTCTTC
abundance: -; j_gene: TRBJ1-5; d_gene: -; v_gene: TRBV12-3/TRBV12-4; CDR3aa: CASSSTGTHGGGNQPQHF; CDR3nt: TGTGCCAGCAGTTCCACCGGGACTCATGGTGGGGGCAATCAGCCCCAGCATTTT
abundance: -; j_gene: TRBJ2-7; d_gene: -; v_gene: TRBV2; CDR3aa: CASEKPGSSYEQYF; CDR3nt: TGTGCCAGCGAAAAACCGGGCTCTTCCTACGAGCAGTACTTC
abundance: -; j_gene: TRBJ1-5; d_gene: -; v_gene: TRBV6-1; CDR3aa: CASINTGPHYSNQPQHF; CDR3nt: TGTGCCAGCATAAACACCGGGCCCCACTATAGCAATCAGCCCCAGCATTTT